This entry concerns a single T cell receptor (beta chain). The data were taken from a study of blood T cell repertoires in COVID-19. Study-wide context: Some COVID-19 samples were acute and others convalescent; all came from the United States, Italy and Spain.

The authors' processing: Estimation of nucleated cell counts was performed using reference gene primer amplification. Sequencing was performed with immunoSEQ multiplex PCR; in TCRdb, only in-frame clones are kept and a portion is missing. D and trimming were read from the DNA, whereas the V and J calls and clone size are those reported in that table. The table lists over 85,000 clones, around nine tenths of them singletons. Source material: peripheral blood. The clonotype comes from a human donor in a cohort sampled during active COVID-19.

The CDR3 DNA reads as TGCAGCGTTGTCAGGGATTGGGAGACCCAGTACTTC. It yields the protein CSVVRDWETQYF. This chain uses TRBV29-1 with TRBJ2-5, with TRBD1 as a possible D gene (5 bases). This CDR3 spans 12 amino acids. Germline V lookup: CDR1 SQVTM, CDR2 ANQGSEA. Trimming cost V 4 bases and J 5 bases, with 11 bases left between them. The whole variable domain, filled in from reference TRBV29-1 and TRBJ2-5, reads SAVISQKPSRDICQRGTSLTIQCQVDSQVTMMFWYRQQPGQSLTLIATANQGSEATYESGFVIDKFPISRPNLTFSTLTVSNMSPEDSSIYLCSVVRDWETQYFGPGTRLLVL.